One sample yielded the 16 T cell receptor beta chains listed below, sequenced in a study of vaccination and CD4 T cells after COVID-19. An Oncomine TCR Beta short-read assay was used to sequence the DNA from cultured CD4+ T cells. Via MiXCR, TCRdb re-called the PCR reads, giving one row per CDR3 protein. Among thousands of distinct CDR3 sequences listed, roughly 60% were seen once. What these receptors recognize is not known. Treatment in this sample: approximately 11-day PBMC culture with coronavirus spike peptide pools or control peptides (ViraFEST assay). Sequenced material: CD4+ T cells from blood, cultured in vitro. The receptors were gathered from a human donor who had recovered from COVID-19.

V is TRBV19 and J is TRBJ2-2; no reliable D call. V was trimmed by 6 bases and J by 6 bases, leaving 11 bases between them. CDR3 length: 13 amino acids. CDR1 and CDR2 from the germline V gene are LNHDA and SQIVND (reference sequence). The CDR3 protein is CASSVRASGELFF. The CDR3, as DNA: TGTGCCAGTAGCGTCCGGGCCTCCGGGGAGCTGTTTTTT.

The chain has TRBV7-9 and TRBJ2-1; 12 bases are shared with TRBD2. Germline-derived CDR1 and CDR2 are SEHNR and FQNEAQ (reference sequence). J gave up 9 bases and V 5 bases, and 8 bases lay outside the gene matches. There are 15 residues in the CDR3. The CDR3 protein is CASSTWTSGMVEQFF. Here the CDR3 DNA reads TGTGCCAGCAGCACCTGGACTAGCGGGATGGTTGAGCAGTTCTTC.

The CDR3 reads CASSQDPVYGQGITEAFF. The DNA for the CDR3 is TGTGCCAGCAGCCAAGATCCGGTATATGGACAGGGGATTACTGAAGCTTTCTTT. V is TRBV14 and J is TRBJ1-1; 9 nucleotides align to TRBD1. This CDR3 has 18 amino acids. V lost 0 bases, J lost 5 bases, and 13 bases stayed unmatched. Germline-derived CDR1 and CDR2 are SGHDN and FVKESK. The variable domain in full, with the rest retrieved from reference TRBV14 and TRBJ1-1, is EAGVTQFPSHSVIEKGQTVTLRCDPISGHDNLYWYRRVMGKEIKFLLHFVKESKQDESGMPNNRFLAERTGGTYSTLKVQPAELEDSGVYFCASSQDPVYGQGITEAFFGQGTRLTVV.

The chain has TRBV7-2 and TRBJ1-2; 11 bases fit TRBD1. Losses at the gene ends were 0 bases for V and 6 bases for J; bases not matched to a gene: 0. Germline CDR1 reads SGHTA; CDR2 reads FQGNSA. This CDR3 comprises 14 residues. The CDR3: CASSLADRGHGYTF. CDR3 bases: TGTGCCAGCAGCTTAGCGGACAGGGGGCATGGCTACACCTTC.

The rearrangement uses TRBV2 and TRBJ1-2; a possible D gene is TRBD1 (5 bases). The CDR3 spans 14 residues. Trimming removed 7 bases from V and 4 bases from J, with 16 bases in between. Germline-derived CDR1 and CDR2 are SNHLY and FYNNEI. CDR3 residues: CASIDEGTGYGYTF. Written as DNA, the CDR3 is TGTGCCAGCATCGATGAGGGGACCGGCTATGGCTACACCTTC.

This rearrangement joins TRBV6-2 or TRBV6-3 to TRBJ1-2, with 7 positions matching TRBD1. CDR1 is MNHEY, CDR2 SVGEGT, per germline. This CDR3 has 14 residues. J gave up 6 bases and V 5 bases, and 9 bases lay outside the gene matches. The CDR3 reads CASSNRGGGDGYTF. Here the CDR3 DNA reads TGTGCCAGCAGTAACAGGGGTGGCGGCGATGGCTACACCTTC.

This clonotype has a handful of counts. The CDR3 region is CASRGTSGSTGELFF. The CDR3, as DNA: TGTGCCAGCAGAGGCACTAGCGGGAGCACCGGGGAGCTGTTTTTT. This chain uses TRBV6-1 with TRBJ2-2; 11 nucleotides agree with TRBD2. V lost 6 bases and J lost 4; bases outside the gene matches: 4. The germline V gene has CDR1 MNHNS and CDR2 SASEGT. The CDR3 sequence is 15 residues long.

The chain links TRBV2 to TRBJ2-7; the match to TRBD1 covers 12 bases. The CDR3 loop spans 14 amino acids. The V segment lost 6 bases and the J segment 5 bases; nucleotides outside the gene matches: 5. Per germline, CDR1 SNHLY and CDR2 FYNNEI. This chain's CDR3 is CASRWGQGANEQYF. The CDR3 DNA reads TGTGCCAGCAGATGGGGACAGGGGGCTAACGAGCAGTACTTC.

The table lists this clonotype with a few counts. This chain uses TRBV6-1 with TRBJ1-5; TRBD1 agrees at 10 bases. Trimming took 6 bases from V and 4 from J; bases not matched to a gene: 6. The CDR3 length is 15 residues. Germline CDR1 and CDR2: MNHNS and SASEGT. The CDR3 protein is CASSPGTGENQPQHF. CDR3 coding DNA: TGTGCCAGCAGCCCCGGGACAGGGGAAAATCAGCCCCAGCATTTT.

This clonotype was seen a handful of times. The chain combines TRBV19 with TRBJ2-3, with TRBD1 matching 8 bases. The CDR3 consists of 17 residues. J lost 2 bases, V lost 5 bases, and 12 bases had no gene match. The germline V gene has CDR1 LNHDA and CDR2 SQIVND (reference sequence). The CDR3 region is CASSHPPGQAHTDTQYF. CDR3 coding DNA: TGTGCCAGTAGTCATCCCCCGGGACAGGCGCACACAGATACGCAGTATTTT.

This chain joins TRBV29-1 and TRBJ2-7; possible D gene TRBD1, 5 bases. V lost 4 bases and J 0 bases, leaving 19 bases between the germline ends. The CDR3 runs 16 residues. Germline CDR1 SQVTM, CDR2 ANQGSEA. The CDR3 DNA is TGCAGCGTTGCCCCCCTCGACAGTGCGAGCTCCTACGAGCAGTACTTC. The encoded protein is CSVAPLDSASSYEQYF.

The count of this clonotype is one. The CDR3 DNA sequence: TGTGCCAGCAGCGCGGGCCCCGGGGGGGGATATCAGCCCCAGCATTTT. It yields the protein CASSAGPGGGYQPQHF. The chain links TRBV9 to TRBJ1-5; possible D gene TRBD1, 5 bases. The germline V and J ends were trimmed by 3 bases and 5 bases, with 18 bases remaining between them. CDR3 length equals 16 residues. Germline CDR1 is SGDLS and CDR2 is YYNGEE. Combining the CDR3 with reference TRBV9 and TRBJ1-5 gives the whole variable domain DSGVTQTPKHLITATGQRVTLRCSPRSGDLSVYWYQQSLDQGLQFLIQYYNGEERAKGNILERFSAQQFPDLHSELNLSSLELGDSALYFCASSAGPGGGYQPQHFGDGTRLSIL.

The rearrangement uses TRBV20-1 and TRBJ1-5; TRBD1 might be the D (5 bases). Trimming pared 0 bases from V and 1 base from J, leaving 13 bases between. The CDR3 spans 16 residues. Germline lookup yields CDR1 DFQATT and CDR2 SNEGSKA (reference sequence). CDR3 residues: CSARDAAGKSNQPQHF. CDR3 nucleotide sequence: TGCAGTGCTAGAGATGCGGCAGGGAAAAGCAATCAGCCCCAGCATTTT.

The chain combines TRBV18 with TRBJ1-2; 9 bases line up with TRBD1. From germline, CDR1 is KGHSH and CDR2 LQKENI. V gave up 3 bases and J gave up 7 bases; unmatched junction bases: 12. The CDR3 has 16 amino acids. The CDR3: CASSPTLGQGTFGYTF. The CDR3 DNA sequence: TGTGCCAGCTCACCCACATTGGGACAGGGTACTTTTGGCTACACCTTC.

On this clonotype: Here the CDR3 omits its conserved ending phenylalanine or tryptophan, so a read error is the likely source. This chain links TRBV20-1 with TRBJ1-1; D unclear. The germline gives CDR1 DFQATT, CDR2 SNEGSKA (reference sequence). The V and J ends lost 7 bases and 3 bases respectively, with 9 bases between them. The CDR3 runs 11 residues. The CDR3 is CSVAEDTEAFL. In DNA form, the CDR3 reads TGCAGTGTTGCGGAGGACACTGAAGCTTTCCTT.

There are a few counts of this clonotype. The chain joins TRBV7-3 to TRBJ1-2, with a tentative D call TRBD1 (6 bases). V lost 0 bases to trimming and J lost 4 bases, with 12 bases between them. The germline V gene has CDR1 SGHTA and CDR2 FQGTGA. The CDR3 loop spans 15 amino acids. CDR3 sequence: CASSLTRDTTYGYTF. CDR3 in DNA: TGTGCCAGCAGCTTAACCCGGGACACCACCTATGGCTACACCTTC.